This TCR beta chain was documented in a study of blood T cell repertoires in COVID-19. Overall study context: The United States, Italy and Spain were the sources of the acute and convalescent COVID-19 samples. T cells, B-cell-depleted T cells, or PBMCs provided the cDNA or gDNA that served as material.

The V gene lost 4 bases and the J gene lost 5 bases, with 14 bases spanning the gap. CDR1 is MNHEY, CDR2 SMNVEV, per germline (reference sequence). This CDR3 is built from 15 residues. Authors' methods: Researchers report that nucleated cell counts were estimated from reference gene primer amplification. TCRdb's copy holds only in-frame clones and misses some; the assay was immunoSEQ multiplex PCR. V and J calls and clone size are those listed in that table; D and trimming were worked out from the DNA. The sample holds some 71,000 clones; approximately 90% are singletons and the top ten take around 5%.

J is TRBJ2-2 and V is TRBV27; D might be TRBD1 (7 bases). The sequence was collected from a woman aged 18-29 years with acute or convalescent COVID-19. The sequenced material came from peripheral blood. CDR3 residues: CASSSQGGRTGELFF. The DNA for the CDR3 is TGTGCCAGCAGTTCTCAGGGGGGTAGAACCGGGGAGCTGTTTTTT.